This entry concerns a single T cell receptor beta chain. The data stem from a study of PD-1 blockade in mismatch repair-deficient tumors. At the level of the study: Patients had approximately 12 mismatch repair-deficient cancer types, all previously treated and progressing.

Per the germline V gene, CDR1 is SQVTM and CDR2 is ANQGSEA. The CDR3 spans 15 residues. Trimming took off 5 bases at V and 1 base at J, with 17 bases between the two ends. Mismatch repair deficiency was confirmed in all patients, by PCR or immunohistochemistry. The repertoire was sequenced with immunoSEQ multiplex PCR; TCRdb's copy has only in-frame clones and lacks some. The table records roughly 53,000 clones, around 80% of them present only once. The chain joins TRBV29-1 to TRBJ1-1; a possible D gene is TRBD1 (5 bases). This sequence originates from an adult with mismatch repair-deficient cancer. Sequenced material: peripheral blood, taken 4 weeks after starting pembrolizumab. The CDR3 loop is CSVRRRDQGNTEAFF. The CDR3 nucleotides are TGCAGCGTTCGGCGTAGGGACCAGGGGAACACTGAAGCTTTCTTT.